This TCR beta chain was profiled in a study of Ad26.COV2.S vaccination and SARS-CoV-2 variants. The CDR3 is 14 residues long. The V gene's germline CDR1 is LNHNV and CDR2 YYDKDF (reference sequence). V lost 3 bases to trimming and J lost 7 bases, with 13 bases between them. The data were produced by immunoSEQ multiplex PCR, yet TCRdb's version contains in-frame clones alone and is incomplete. Of some 300,000 clones in the sample, around four fifths were seen once. Treatment indicated: about 20 received Ad26.COV2.S at low or high dose, single or two shots; five or six received placebo; per-sample allocation not given. Collection of the samples took place on day 63 after the first injection of vaccine or placebo. Immunization relied on an Ad26 vector, which expressed Wuhan-strain SARS-CoV-2 spike.

The source material was peripheral blood, sampled in a trial of Ad26.COV2.S vaccine versus placebo. The origin of this receptor is a person between 18 and 60 years old who received the Ad26.COV2.S COVID-19 vaccine or a placebo. The chain has TRBV15 and TRBJ1-5; D gene ambiguous. CDR3 sequence reads: CATSRSNVPQPQHF. The CDR3 DNA is TGTGCCACCAGCAGGTCAAACGTACCGCAGCCCCAGCATTTT.